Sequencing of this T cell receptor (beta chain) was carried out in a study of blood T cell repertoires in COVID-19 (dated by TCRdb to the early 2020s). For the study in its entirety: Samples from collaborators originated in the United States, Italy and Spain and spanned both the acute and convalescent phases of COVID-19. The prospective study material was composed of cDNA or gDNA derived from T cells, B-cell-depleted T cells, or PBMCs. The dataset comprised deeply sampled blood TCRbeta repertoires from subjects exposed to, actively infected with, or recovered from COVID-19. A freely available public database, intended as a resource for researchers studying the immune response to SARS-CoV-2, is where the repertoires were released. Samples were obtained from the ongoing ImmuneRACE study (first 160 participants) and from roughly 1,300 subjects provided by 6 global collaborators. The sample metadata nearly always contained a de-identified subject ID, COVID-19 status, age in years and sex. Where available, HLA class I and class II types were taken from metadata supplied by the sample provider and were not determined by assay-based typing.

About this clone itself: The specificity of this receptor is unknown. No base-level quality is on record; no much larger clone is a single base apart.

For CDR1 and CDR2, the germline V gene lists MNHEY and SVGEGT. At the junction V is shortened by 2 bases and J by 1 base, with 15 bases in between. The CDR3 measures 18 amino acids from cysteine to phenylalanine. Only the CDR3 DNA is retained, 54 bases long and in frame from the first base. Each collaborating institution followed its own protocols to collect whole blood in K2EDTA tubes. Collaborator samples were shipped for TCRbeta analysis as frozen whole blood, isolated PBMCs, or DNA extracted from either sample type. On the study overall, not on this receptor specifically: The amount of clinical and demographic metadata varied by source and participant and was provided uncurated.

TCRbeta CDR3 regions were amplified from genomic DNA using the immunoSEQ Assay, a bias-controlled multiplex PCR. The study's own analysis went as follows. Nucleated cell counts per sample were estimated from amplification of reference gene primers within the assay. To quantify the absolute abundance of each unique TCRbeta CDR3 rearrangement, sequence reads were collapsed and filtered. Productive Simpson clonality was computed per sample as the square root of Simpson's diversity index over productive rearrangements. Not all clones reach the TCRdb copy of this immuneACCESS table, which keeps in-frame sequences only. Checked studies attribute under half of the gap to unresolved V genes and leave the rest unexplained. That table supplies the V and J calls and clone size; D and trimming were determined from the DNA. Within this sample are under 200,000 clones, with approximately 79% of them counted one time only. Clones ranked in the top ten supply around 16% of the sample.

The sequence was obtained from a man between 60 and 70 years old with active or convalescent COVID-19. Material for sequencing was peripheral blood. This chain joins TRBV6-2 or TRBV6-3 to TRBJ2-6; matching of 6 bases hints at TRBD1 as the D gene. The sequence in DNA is TGTGCCAGCAGTTACCTTCCGACAGGATCTTCTGGGGCCAACGTCCTGACTTTC. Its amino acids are CASSYLPTGSSGANVLTF.